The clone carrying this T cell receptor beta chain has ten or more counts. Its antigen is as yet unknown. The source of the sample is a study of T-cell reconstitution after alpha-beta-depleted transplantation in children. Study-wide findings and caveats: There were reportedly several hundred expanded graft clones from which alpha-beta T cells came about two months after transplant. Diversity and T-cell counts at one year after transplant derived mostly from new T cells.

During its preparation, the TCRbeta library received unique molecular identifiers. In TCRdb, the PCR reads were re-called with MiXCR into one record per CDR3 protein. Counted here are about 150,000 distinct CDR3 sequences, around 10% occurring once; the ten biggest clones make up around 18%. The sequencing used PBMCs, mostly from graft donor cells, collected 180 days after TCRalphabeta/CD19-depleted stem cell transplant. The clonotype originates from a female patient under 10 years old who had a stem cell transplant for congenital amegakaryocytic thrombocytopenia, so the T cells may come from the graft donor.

CDR3 protein: CASSLGGSGQYF. CDR3 sequence (DNA): TGTGCCAGCAGTTTAGGAGGGAGCGGGCAGTACTTC. The V gene is TRBV12-3 or TRBV12-4, the J gene TRBJ2-7, with a possible D match to TRBD2 (5 bases). CDR3 length equals 12 residues. With 1 base removed from V and 9 bases from J, the gap between germline ends came to 10 bases.